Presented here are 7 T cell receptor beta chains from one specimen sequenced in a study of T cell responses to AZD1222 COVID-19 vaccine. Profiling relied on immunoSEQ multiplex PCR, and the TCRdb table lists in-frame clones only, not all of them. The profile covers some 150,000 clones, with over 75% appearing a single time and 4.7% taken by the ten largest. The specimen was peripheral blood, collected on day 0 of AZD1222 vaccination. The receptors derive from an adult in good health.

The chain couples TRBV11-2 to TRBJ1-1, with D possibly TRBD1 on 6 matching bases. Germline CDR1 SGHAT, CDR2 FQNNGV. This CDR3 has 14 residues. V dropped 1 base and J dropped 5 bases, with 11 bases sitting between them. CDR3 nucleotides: TGTGCCAGCAGCTTAGTGTGGGGGCGGACTGAAGCTTTCTTT. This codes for CASSLVWGRTEAFF.

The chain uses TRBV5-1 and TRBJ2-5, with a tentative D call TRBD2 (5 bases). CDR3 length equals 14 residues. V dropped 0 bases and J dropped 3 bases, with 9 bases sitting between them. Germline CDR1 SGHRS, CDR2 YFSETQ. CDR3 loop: CASSLATSEETQYF. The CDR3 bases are TGCGCCAGCAGCTTGGCCACTAGTGAAGAGACCCAGTACTTC.

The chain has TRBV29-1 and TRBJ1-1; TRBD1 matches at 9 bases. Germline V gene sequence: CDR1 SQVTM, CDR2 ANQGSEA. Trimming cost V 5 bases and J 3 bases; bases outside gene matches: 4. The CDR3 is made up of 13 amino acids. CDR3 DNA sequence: TGCAGCGTTTCCGGGACAGGGTACACTGAAGCTTTCTTT. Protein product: CSVSGTGYTEAFF. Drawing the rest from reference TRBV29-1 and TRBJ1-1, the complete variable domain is SAVISQKPSRDICQRGTSLTIQCQVDSQVTMMFWYRQQPGQSLTLIATANQGSEATYESGFVIDKFPISRPNLTFSTLTVSNMSPEDSSIYLCSVSGTGYTEAFFGQGTRLTVV.

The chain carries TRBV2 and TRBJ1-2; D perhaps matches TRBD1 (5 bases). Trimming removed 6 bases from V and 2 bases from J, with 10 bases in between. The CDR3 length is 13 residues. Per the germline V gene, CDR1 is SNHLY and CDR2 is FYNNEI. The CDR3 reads CASRPDRNYGYTF. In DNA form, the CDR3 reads TGTGCCAGCAGACCTGACAGAAACTATGGCTACACCTTC. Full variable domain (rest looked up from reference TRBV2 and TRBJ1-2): EPEVTQTPSHQVTQMGQEVILRCVPISNHLYFYWYRQILGQKVEFLVSFYNNEISEKSEIFDDQFSVERPDGSNFTLKIRSTKLEDSAMYFCASRPDRNYGYTFGSGTRLTVV.

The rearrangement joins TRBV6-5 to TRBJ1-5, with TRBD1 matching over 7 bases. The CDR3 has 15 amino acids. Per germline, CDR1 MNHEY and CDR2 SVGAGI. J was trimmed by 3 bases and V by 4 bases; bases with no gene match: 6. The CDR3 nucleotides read TGTGCCAGCAGTTTCCAGAAGGGGGCCAATCAGCCCCAGCATTTT. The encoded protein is CASSFQKGANQPQHF.

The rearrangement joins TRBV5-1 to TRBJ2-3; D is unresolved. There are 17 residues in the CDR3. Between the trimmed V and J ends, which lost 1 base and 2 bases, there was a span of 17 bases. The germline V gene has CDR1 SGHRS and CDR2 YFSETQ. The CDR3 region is CASSLLLTALDTDTQYF. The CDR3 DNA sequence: TGCGCCAGCAGCTTGTTATTGACCGCTTTAGACACAGATACGCAGTATTTT.

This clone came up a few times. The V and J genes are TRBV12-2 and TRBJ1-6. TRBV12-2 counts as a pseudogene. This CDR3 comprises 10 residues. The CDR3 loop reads CASKCSPLHF. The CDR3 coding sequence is TGTGCAAGTAAATGCTCACCCCTCCACTTT.